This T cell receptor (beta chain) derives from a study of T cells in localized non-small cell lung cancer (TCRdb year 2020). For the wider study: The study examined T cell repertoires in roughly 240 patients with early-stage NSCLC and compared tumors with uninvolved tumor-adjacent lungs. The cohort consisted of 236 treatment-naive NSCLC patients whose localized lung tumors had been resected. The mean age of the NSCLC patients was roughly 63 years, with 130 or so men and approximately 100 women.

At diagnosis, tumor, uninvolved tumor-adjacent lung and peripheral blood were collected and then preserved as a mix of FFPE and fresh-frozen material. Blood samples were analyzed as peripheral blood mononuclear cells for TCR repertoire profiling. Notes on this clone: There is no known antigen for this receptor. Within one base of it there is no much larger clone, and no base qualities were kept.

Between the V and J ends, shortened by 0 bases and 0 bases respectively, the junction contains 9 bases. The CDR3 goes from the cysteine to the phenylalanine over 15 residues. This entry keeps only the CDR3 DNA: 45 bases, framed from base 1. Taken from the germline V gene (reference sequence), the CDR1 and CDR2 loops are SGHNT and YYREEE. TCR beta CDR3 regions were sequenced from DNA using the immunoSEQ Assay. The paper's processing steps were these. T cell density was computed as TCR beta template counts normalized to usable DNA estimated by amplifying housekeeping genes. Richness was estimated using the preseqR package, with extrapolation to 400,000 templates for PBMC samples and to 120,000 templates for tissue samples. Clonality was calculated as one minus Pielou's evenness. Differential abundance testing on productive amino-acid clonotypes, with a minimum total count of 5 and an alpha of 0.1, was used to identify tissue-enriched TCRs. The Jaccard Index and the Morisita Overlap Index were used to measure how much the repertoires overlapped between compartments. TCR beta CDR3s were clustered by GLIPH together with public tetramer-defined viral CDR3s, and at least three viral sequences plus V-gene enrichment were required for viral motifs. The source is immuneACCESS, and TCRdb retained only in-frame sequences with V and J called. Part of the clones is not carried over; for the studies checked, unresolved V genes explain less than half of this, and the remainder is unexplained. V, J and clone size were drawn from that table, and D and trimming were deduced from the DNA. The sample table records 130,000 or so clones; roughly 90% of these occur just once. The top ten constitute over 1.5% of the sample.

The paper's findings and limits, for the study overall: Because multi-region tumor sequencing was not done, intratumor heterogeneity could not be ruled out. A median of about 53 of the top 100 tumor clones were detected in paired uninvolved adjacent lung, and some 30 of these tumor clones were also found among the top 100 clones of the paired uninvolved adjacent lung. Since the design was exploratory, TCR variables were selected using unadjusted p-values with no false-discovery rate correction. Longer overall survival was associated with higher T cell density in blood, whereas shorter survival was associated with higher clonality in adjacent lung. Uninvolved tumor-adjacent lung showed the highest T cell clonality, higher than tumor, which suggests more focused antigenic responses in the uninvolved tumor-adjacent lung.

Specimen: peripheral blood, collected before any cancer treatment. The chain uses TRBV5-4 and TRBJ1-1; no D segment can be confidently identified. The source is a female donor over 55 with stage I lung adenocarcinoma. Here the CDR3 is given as CASSLVGWVNTEAFF. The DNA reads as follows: TGTGCCAGCAGCTTGGTCGGTTGGGTGAACACTGAAGCTTTCTTT.